This T cell receptor beta chain was observed in a study of shared clonotypes between healthy human individuals. Measured with immunoSEQ multiplex PCR; TCRdb has only the in-frame clones, and not every one. The repertoire holds around 1.1 million clones, with 78% as singletons. General study results and limits: The small donor group covered limited genetic and exposure diversity.

The CD4+ fraction was divided into a CD45RA+ naive subset and a CD45RA-negative memory subset. Remarks on this clone: Its antigen is as yet unknown.

The origin of this receptor is a man between 18 and 29 years old in good health. Some clones in this sample may be carry-over from other donors' samples. Input material: memory CD4+ T cells from PBMCs. Stated subset: CD45RA-negative fraction.

CDR3 sequence: CASSLRTETQYF. As DNA, the CDR3 is TGTGCCAGCAGCTTACGCACTGAGACCCAGTACTTC. The V call is TRBV7-6, the J call TRBJ2-5; D remains unclear. Trimming took 2 bases from V and 5 from J, leaving 6 bases between them. The V gene's germline CDR1 is SGHVS and CDR2 FNYEAQ. The CDR3 is 12 residues long.